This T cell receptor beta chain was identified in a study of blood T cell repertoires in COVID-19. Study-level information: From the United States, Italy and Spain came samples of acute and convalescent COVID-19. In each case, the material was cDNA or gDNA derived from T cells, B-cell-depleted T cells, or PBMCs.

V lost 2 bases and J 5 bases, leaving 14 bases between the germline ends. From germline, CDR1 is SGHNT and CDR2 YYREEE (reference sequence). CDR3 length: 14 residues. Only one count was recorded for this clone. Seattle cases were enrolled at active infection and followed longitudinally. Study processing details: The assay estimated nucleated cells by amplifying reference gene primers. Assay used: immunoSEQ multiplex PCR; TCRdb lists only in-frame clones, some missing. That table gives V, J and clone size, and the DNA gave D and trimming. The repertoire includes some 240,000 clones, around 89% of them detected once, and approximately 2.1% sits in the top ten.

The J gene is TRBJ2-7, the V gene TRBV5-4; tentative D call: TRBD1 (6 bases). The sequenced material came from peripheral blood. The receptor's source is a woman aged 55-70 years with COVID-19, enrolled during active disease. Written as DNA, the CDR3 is TGTGCCAGCAGCTTAGGTTTGGGGGCGGACGAGCAGTACTTC. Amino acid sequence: CASSLGLGADEQYF.